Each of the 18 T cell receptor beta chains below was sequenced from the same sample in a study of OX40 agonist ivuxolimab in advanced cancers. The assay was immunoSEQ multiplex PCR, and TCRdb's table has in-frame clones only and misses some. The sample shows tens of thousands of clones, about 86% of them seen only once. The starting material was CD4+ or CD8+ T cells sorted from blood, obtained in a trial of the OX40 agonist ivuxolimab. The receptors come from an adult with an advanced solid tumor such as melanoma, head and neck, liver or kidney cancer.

The CDR3 loop is CASSLVGFPGGGTEAFF. The CDR3 DNA is TGTGCCAGCAGCTTAGTGGGGTTCCCTGGAGGGGGAACTGAAGCTTTCTTT. This chain joins TRBV7-8 and TRBJ1-1; TRBD1 is a possible D gene (6 bases). The V end lost 1 base, the J end lost 5 bases, and 20 bases lay between the germline ends. Germline CDR1 SGHVS, CDR2 FQNEAQ. This CDR3 contains 17 residues. Complete variable domain (other parts from reference TRBV7-8 and TRBJ1-1): GAGVSQSPRYKVAKRGQDVALRCDPISGHVSLFWYQQALGQGPEFLTYFQNEAQLDKSGLPSDRFFAERPEGSVSTLKIQRTQQEDSAVYLCASSLVGFPGGGTEAFFGQGTRLTVV.

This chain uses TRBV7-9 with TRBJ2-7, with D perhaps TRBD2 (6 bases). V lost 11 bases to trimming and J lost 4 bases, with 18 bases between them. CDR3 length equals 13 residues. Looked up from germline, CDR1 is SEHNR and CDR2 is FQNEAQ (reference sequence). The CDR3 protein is CAGGVSGQYEQYF. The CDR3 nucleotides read TGTGCCGGCGGGGTGTCAGGGCAATACGAGCAGTACTTC.

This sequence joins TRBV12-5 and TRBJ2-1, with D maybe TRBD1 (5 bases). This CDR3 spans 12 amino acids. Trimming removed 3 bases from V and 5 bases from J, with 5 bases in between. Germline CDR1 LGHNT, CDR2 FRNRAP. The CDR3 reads CASGLGDNEQFF. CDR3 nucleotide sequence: TGTGCTAGTGGTTTAGGGGACAATGAGCAGTTCTTC.

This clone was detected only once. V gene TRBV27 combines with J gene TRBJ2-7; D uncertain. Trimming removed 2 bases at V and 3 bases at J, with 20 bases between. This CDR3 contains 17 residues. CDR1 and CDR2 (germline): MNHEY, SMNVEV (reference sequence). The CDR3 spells CASSLANHPHVVYEQYF. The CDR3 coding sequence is TGTGCCAGCAGTTTAGCGAACCATCCACACGTCGTCTACGAGCAGTACTTC.

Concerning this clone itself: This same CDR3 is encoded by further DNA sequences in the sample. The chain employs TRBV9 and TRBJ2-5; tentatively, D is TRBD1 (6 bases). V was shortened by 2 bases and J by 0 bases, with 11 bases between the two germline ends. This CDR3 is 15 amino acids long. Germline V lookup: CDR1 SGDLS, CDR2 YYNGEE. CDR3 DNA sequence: TGTGCCAGCAGCGTCCCGACAGGAAACCAAGAGACCCAGTACTTC. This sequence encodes CASSVPTGNQETQYF.

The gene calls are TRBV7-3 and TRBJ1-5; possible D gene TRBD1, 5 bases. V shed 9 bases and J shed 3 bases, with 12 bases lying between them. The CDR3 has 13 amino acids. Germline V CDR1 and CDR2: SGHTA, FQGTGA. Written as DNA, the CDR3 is TGTGCCAGTTCCGAGGGGTTCAATCAGCCCCAGCATTTT. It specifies CASSEGFNQPQHF.

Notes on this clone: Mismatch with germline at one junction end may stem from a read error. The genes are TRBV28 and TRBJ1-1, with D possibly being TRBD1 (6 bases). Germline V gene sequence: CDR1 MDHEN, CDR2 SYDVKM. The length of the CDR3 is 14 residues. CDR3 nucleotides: TGTGCCAGCAGTACTACCACAGGGAACGCTGAAGCTTTCTTT. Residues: CASSTTTGNAEAFF.

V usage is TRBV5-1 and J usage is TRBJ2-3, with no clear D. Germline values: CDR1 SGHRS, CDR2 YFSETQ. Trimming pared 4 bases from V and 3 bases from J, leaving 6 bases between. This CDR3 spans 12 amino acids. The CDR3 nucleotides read TGCGCCAGCAGCCCGAAGACAGATACGCAGTATTTT. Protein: CASSPKTDTQYF.

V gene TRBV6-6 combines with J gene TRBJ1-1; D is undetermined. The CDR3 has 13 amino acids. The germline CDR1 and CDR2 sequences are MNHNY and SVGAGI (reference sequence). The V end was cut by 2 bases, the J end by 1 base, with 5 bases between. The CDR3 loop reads CASSYRQNTEAFF. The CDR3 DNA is TGTGCCAGCAGTTACCGGCAGAACACTGAAGCTTTCTTT.

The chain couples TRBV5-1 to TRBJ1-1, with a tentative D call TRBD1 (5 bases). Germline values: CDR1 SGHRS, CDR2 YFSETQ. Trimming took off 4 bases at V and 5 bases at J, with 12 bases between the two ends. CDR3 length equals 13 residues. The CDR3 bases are TGCGCCAGCAGCCATAACTCAGGGACTGAAGCTTTCTTT. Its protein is CASSHNSGTEAFF.

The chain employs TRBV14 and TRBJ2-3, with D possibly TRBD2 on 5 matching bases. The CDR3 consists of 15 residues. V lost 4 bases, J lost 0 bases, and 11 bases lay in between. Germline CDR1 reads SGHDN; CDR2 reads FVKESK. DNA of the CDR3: TGTGCCAGCAGCCTAACGAGGGCCAGCACAGATACGCAGTATTTT. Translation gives CASSLTRASTDTQYF.

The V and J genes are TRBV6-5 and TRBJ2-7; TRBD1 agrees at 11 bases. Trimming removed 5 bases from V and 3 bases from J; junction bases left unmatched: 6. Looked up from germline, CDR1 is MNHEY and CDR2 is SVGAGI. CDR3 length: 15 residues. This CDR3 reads CASSNRDRGNYEQYV. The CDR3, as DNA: TGTGCCAGCAGTAACCGGGACAGGGGGAACTACGAGCAGTACGTC.

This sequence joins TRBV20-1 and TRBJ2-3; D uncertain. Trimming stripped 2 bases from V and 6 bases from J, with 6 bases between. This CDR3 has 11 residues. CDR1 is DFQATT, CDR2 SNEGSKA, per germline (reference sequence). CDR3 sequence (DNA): TGCAGTGCTAGAAACGGGGATACGCAGTATTTT. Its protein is CSARNGDTQYF.

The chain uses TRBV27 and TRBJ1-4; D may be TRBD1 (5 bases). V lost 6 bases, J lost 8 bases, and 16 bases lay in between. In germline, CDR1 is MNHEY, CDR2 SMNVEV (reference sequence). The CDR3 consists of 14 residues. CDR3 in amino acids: CASRPGPTREKLFF. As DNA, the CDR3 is TGTGCCAGCAGGCCGGGGCCGACTAGGGAAAAACTGTTTTTT.

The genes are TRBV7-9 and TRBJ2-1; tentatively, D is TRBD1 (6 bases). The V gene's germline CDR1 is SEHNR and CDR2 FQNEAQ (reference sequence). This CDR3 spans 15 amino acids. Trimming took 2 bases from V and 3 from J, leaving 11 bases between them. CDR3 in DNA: TGTGCCAGCAGCTTAACCGGGACAAACTACAATGAGCAGTTCTTC. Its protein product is CASSLTGTNYNEQFF.

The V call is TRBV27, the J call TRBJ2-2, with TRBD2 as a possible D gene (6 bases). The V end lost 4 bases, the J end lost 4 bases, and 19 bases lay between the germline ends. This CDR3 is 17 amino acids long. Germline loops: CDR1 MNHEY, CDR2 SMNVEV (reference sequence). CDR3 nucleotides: TGTGCCAGCAGTTCCCCCAGACTAGATCGGGGCACCGGGGAGCTGTTTTTT. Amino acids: CASSSPRLDRGTGELFF.

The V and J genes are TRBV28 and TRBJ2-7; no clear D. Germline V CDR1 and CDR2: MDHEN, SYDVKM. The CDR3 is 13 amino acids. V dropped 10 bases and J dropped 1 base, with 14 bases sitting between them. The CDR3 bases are TGTGCCATCCAAAACCAACGTTCCTACGAGCAGTACTTC. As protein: CAIQNQRSYEQYF.

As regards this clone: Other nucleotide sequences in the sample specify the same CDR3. CDR3 in amino acids: CASSHFPGASGNTIYF. Here the CDR3 DNA reads TGTGCCAGCAGCCACTTTCCGGGGGCTTCTGGAAACACCATATATTTT. This chain uses TRBV7-2 with TRBJ1-3, with D perhaps TRBD1 (6 bases). Germline V gives CDR1 SGHTA, CDR2 FQGNSA. The V end lost 5 bases, the J end lost 1 base, and 15 bases lay between the germline ends. The CDR3 spans 16 residues. Using reference TRBV7-2 and TRBJ1-3 for the parts outside the CDR3, the full variable domain is GAGVSQSPSNKVTEKGKDVELRCDPISGHTALYWYRQSLGQGLEFLIYFQGNSAPDKSGLPSDRFSAERTGGSVSTLTIQRTQQEDSAVYLCASSHFPGASGNTIYFGEGSWLTVV.